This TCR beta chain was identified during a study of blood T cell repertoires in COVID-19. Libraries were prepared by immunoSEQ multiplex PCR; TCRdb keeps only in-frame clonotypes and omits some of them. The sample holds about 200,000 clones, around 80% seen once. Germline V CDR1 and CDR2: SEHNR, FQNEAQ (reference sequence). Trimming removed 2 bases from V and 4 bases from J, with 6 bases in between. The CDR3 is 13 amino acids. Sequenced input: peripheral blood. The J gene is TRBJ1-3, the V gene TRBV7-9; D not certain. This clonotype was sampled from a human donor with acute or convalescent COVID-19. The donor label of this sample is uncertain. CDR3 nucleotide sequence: TGTGCCAGCAGCTTATCGGGGGGAAACACCATATATTTT. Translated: CASSLSGGNTIYF.